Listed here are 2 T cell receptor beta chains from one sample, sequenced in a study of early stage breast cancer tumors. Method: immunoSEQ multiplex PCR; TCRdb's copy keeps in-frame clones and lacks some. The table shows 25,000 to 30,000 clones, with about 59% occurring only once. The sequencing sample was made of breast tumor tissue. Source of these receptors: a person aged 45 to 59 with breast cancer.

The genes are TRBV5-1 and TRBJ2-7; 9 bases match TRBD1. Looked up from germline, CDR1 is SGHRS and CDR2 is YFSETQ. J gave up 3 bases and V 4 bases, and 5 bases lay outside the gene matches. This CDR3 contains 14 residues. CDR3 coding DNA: TGCGCCAGCAGCCGGGACAGGGCCTTCTACGAGCAGTACTTC. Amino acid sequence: CASSRDRAFYEQYF.

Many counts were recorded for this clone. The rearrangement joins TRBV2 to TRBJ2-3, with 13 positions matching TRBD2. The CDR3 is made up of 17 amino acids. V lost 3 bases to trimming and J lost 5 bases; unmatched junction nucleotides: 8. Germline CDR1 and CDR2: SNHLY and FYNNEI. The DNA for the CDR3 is TGTGCCAGCAGTGACACCGGGACTAGCGGGAATCTAGATACGCAGTATTTT. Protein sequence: CASSDTGTSGNLDTQYF.